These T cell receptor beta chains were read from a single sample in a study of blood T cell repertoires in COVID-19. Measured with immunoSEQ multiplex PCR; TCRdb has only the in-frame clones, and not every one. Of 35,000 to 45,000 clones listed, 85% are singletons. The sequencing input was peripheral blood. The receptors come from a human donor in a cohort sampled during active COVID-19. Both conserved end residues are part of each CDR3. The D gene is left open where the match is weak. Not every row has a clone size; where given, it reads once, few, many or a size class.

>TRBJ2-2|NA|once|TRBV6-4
CASSDSRTENTGELFF
TGTGCCAGCAGTGACTCGCGGACAGAGAACACCGGGGAGCTGTTTTTT
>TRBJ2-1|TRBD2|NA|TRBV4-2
CASSQAESGGPFGEQFF
TGTGCCAGCAGCCAAGCGGAAAGCGGGGGCCCCTTCGGGGAGCAGTTCTTC
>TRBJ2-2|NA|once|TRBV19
CASSSPPNTGELFF
TGTGCCAGTAGTTCCCCCCCAAACACCGGGGAGCTGTTTTTT
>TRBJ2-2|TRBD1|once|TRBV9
CASSFGTGANTGELFF
TGTGCCAGCAGCTTCGGGACAGGGGCCAACACCGGGGAGCTGTTTTTT
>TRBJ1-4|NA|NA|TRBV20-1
CSASRDTKLFF
TGCAGTGCTAGCCGGGACACCAAACTGTTTTTT
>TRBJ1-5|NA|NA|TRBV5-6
CASSLRTSNQPQHF
TGTGCCAGCAGCTTAAGGACATCGAATCAGCCCCAGCATTTT
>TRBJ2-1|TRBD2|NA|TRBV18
CASSPPGTSGINEQFF
TGTGCCAGCTCACCCCCCGGGACTAGCGGGATCAATGAGCAGTTCTTC
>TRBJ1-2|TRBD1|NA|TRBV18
CASSPGQVLSGYTF
TGTGCCAGCTCACCTGGACAGGTCCTGAGCGGCTACACCTTC
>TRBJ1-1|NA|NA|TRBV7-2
CASSLGRTEAFF
TGTGCCAGCAGCTTAGGGAGGACTGAAGCTTTCTTT
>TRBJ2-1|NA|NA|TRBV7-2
CASSLVGGISYNEQFF
TGTGCCAGCAGCTTAGTTGGGGGCATCTCCTACAATGAGCAGTTCTTC
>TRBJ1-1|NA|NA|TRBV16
CASSQSRPGLNTEAFF
TGTGCCAGCAGCCAATCGCGGCCAGGGTTGAACACTGAAGCTTTCTTT
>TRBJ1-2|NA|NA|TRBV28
CASTPGRGYGYTF
TGTGCCAGCACTCCCGGGAGGGGCTATGGCTACACCTTC
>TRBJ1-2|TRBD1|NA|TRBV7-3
CASSPQTGDYGYTF
TGTGCCAGCAGCCCCCAGACAGGGGATTATGGCTACACCTTC
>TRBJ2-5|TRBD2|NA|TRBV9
CASSVEKGLAGQETQYF
TGTGCCAGCAGCGTAGAGAAGGGACTAGCGGGCCAAGAGACCCAGTACTTC
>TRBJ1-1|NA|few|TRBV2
CASSLVRVGSEAFF
TGTGCCAGCAGTCTCGTCCGGGTGGGTAGTGAAGCTTTCTTT
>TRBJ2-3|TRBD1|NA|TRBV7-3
CASSPRLPGQRADTQYF
TGTGCCAGCAGCCCCCGGTTACCGGGACAGAGAGCAGATACGCAGTATTTT
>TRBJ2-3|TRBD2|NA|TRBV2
CASTDSGGHRYF
TGTGCCAGCACTGATAGCGGGGGGCATAGGTATTTT
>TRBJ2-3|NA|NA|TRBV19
CASLPPGTDTQYF
TGTGCCAGCCTCCCTCCTGGCACAGATACGCAGTATTTT
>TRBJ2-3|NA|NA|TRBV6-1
CASSEWAGLTDTQYF
TGTGCCAGCAGTGAGTGGGCAGGACTCACAGATACGCAGTATTTT
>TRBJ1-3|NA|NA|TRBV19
CASSIGTNTIYF
TGTGCCAGTAGTATAGGGACTAACACCATATATTTT
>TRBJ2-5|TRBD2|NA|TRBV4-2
CASTPAGLAGGAGETQYF
TGTGCCAGCACACCCGCAGGACTAGCGGGGGGGGCGGGGGAGACCCAGTACTTC
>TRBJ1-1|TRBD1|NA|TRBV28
CASSSGQVMNTEAFF
TGTGCCAGCAGTTCGGGACAGGTGATGAACACTGAAGCTTTCTTT
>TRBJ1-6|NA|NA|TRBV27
CASSPRGSNVIQPLHF
TGTGCCAGCAGTCCCCGTGGGAGTAACGTAATTCAACCCCTCCACTTT
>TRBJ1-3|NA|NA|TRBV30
CAWRGGRNAIYF
TGTGCCTGGAGGGGGGGACGGAACGCCATATATTTT
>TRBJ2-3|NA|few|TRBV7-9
CASRYQTSSAPDTQYF
TGTGCCAGCAGATATCAAACTAGTAGCGCTCCAGATACGCAGTATTTT
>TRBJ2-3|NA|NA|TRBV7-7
CASSTNPGGTDTQYF
TGTGCTAGCAGCACAAACCCAGGGGGGACAGATACGCAGTATTTT
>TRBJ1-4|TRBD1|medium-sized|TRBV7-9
CASSLSTGGEKLFF
TGTGCCAGCAGCTTATCTACAGGGGGGGAAAAACTGTTTTTT
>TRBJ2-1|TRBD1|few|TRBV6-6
CASSRDRDSQHEQFF
TGTGCCAGCAGTCGAGACCGGGACAGTCAGCATGAGCAGTTCTTC
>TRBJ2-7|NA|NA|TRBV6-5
CASSTPPGRGNEQYF
TGTGCCAGCAGTACCCCCCCCGGACGAGGGAACGAGCAGTACTTC
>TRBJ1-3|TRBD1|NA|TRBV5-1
CASSLAGQLAGNTIYF
TGCGCCAGCAGCTTGGCGGGACAGTTGGCTGGAAACACCATATATTTT
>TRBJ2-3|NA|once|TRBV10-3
CATRHTDTQYF
TGTGCCACGCGACATACAGATACGCAGTATTTT
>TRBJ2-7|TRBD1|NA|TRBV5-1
CASSLGISGGLHEQYF
TGCGCCAGCAGCTTGGGTATTTCAGGGGGCCTCCACGAGCAGTACTTC
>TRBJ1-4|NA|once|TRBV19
CASGKGGQDEKLFF
TGTGCCAGTGGCAAGGGAGGTCAGGATGAAAAACTGTTTTTT
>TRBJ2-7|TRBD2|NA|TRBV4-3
CASSTREGSYEQYF
TGCGCCAGCAGCACCAGGGAGGGTTCCTACGAGCAGTACTTC
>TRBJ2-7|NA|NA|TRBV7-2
CASSFSRDTYEQYF
TGTGCCAGCAGCTTCTCACGGGACACCTACGAGCAGTACTTC
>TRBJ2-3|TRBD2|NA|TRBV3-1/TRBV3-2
CASSQGTLAGRQYF
TGTGCCAGCAGCCAAGGGACCCTAGCGGGGAGGCAGTATTTT
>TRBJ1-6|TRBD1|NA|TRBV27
CASSFGTVNSPLHF
TGTGCCAGCAGTTTCGGGACAGTCAATTCACCCCTCCACTTT
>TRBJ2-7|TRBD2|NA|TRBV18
CASSPSGGASFEQYF
TGTGCCAGCTCACCTTCCGGGGGGGCCTCCTTCGAGCAGTACTTC
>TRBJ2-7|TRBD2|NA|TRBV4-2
CASSQAASGSYEQYF
TGTGCCAGCAGCCAAGCGGCTAGCGGGTCCTACGAGCAGTACTTC
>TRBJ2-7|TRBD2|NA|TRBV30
CAWSGLAGAYEQYF
TGTGCCTGGAGTGGACTAGCGGGGGCCTACGAGCAGTACTTC
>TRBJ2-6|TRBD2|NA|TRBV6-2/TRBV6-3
CASSRISGADSGANVLTF
TGTGCCAGCAGTCGGATTAGCGGGGCCGACTCTGGGGCCAACGTCCTGACTTTC
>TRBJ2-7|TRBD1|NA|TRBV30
CAWSGGTVTYEQYF
TGTGCCTGGAGCGGTGGGACAGTCACATACGAGCAGTACTTC
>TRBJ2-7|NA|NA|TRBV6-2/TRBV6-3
CASSRTAPYEQYF
TGTGCCAGCAGTAGGACAGCCCCCTACGAGCAGTACTTC
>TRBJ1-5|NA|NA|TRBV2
CASSESGAQPQHF
TGTGCCAGCAGTGAGAGCGGTGCTCAGCCCCAGCATTTT
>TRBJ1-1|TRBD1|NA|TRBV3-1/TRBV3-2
CASSSRQGAFTEAFF
TGTGCCAGCAGCTCCCGACAGGGAGCATTCACTGAAGCTTTCTTT
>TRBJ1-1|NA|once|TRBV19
CASSIRVLNTEAFF
TGTGCCAGTAGTATTCGGGTTTTGAACACTGAAGCTTTCTTT
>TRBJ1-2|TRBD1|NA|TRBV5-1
CASILQPGQGSGYTF
TGCGCCAGCATACTCCAACCGGGACAGGGGTCCGGCTACACCTTC
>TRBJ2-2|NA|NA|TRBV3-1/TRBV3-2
CASSQGTGTRVNTGELFF
TGTGCCAGCAGTCAAGGGACGGGGACAAGGGTTAACACCGGGGAGCTGTTTTTT
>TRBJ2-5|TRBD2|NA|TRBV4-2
CASSPRVAGVLYQETQYF
TGTGCCAGCAGCCCTAGAGTAGCGGGGGTATTGTACCAAGAGACCCAGTACTTC
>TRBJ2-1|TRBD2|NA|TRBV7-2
CASSPSGGARYNEQFF
TGTGCCAGCAGCCCCAGCGGGGGGGCCAGGTACAATGAGCAGTTCTTC
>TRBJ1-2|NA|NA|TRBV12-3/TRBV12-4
CASSSGGRSGYTF
TGTGCCAGCAGTTCCGGGGGGCGGAGTGGCTACACCTTC
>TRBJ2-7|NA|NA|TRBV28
CASSVTTSSYEQYF
TGTGCCAGCAGTGTTACGACTAGTTCGTACGAGCAGTACTTC
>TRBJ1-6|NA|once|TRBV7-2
CASQNLQVYNSPLHF
TGTGCCAGCCAAAATCTTCAGGTTTATAATTCACCCCTCCACTTT
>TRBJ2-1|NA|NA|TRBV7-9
CASSSQGYNEQFF
TGTGCCAGCAGCTCCCAGGGTTACAATGAGCAGTTCTTC
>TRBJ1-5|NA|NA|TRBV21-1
CASWDRDSNQPQHF
TGTGCCAGCTGGGACAGGGATAGCAATCAGCCCCAGCATTTT
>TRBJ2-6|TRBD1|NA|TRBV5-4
CASSLEGDSSGANVLTF
TGTGCCAGCAGCTTGGAGGGGGACAGCTCTGGGGCCAACGTCCTGACTTTC
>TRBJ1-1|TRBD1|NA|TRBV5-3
CARSRDRSVTEAFF
TGTGCCAGAAGCCGGGACAGGTCGGTCACTGAAGCTTTCTTT
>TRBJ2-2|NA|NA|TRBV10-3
CAISESLNTGELFF
TGTGCCATCAGTGAATCGTTGAACACCGGGGAGCTGTTTTTT
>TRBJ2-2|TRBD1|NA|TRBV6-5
CASRTQGDAGELFF
TGTGCCAGCAGAACACAGGGGGACGCCGGGGAGCTGTTTTTT